The rows below give T cell receptor beta chains drawn from one sample of a study of shared T cell receptors in the human thymus. The data were produced by immunoSEQ multiplex PCR, yet TCRdb's version contains in-frame clones alone and is incomplete. The sample shows 500,000 to 750,000 clones, roughly 90% of them seen only once. The same specimen was also included in a second study, on human thymus T cells.

The sample was thymocytes. Receptors originate from a boy under two years old with a congenital heart defect. The CDR3 runs from the conserved cysteine through the conserved F or W. D genes are given only for firm matches. Size is stated for part of the rows, as once, few or many counts, or as a class when the clone is expanded.

TRBV15	NA	TRBJ1-2	TRBD1	TGTGCCACCAGCAGAGATTCCCCAGGACAGGCAAATAAGGACTATGGCTACACCTTC	CATSRDSPGQANKDYGYTF
TRBV5-4	NA	TRBJ2-7	TRBD2	TGTGCCAGCAGCCCCACTAGCGGCCCCCCCTACGAGCAGTACTTC	CASSPTSGPPYEQYF
TRBV29-1	NA	TRBJ2-1	TRBD1	TGCAGCGTTGAAAACCGCCTACGGCAGGGGGTGATCTATGAGCAGTTCTTC	CSVENRLRQGVIYEQFF
TRBV18	NA	TRBJ1-1	TRBD1	TGTGCCAGCTCACCCTGGCAGGGGGTAGCTTTCTTT	CASSPWQGVAFF
TRBV28	NA	TRBJ1-2	TRBD1	TGTGCCAGCAGTCCAGGGACAGGGGAAGGCTACACCTTC	CASSPGTGEGYTF
TRBV19	NA	TRBJ2-7	TRBD1	TGTGCCAGTAGTCCCCCACAGGGGGAAGGCTACGAGCAGTACTTC	CASSPPQGEGYEQYF
TRBV28	NA	TRBJ2-5	TRBD1	TGTGCCAGCAGGCGAGCCCGGACAGGGATGGTAGAGACCCAGTACTTC	CASRRARTGMVETQYF
TRBV29-1	NA	TRBJ1-2	NA	TGCAGCGTTGAAGAACCGGGACTGAACTATGGCTACACCTTC	CSVEEPGLNYGYTF
TRBV15	NA	TRBJ1-2	NA	TGTGCCACCACGAACAATAACTATGGCTACACCTTC	CATTNNNYGYTF
TRBV6-4	NA	TRBJ2-1	TRBD2	TGTGCCAGCAGCCAACAGCGGGACTCCTACAATGAGCAGTTCTTC	CASSQQRDSYNEQFF
TRBV19	NA	TRBJ2-5	TRBD1	TGTGCCAGTAGTACCTCCAGGGGGACAGGGGAGAGAGAGACCCAGTACTTC	CASSTSRGTGERETQYF
TRBV5-4	NA	TRBJ2-1	TRBD2	TGTGCCAGCAGGGACCTTAGCGGGACAATCTACAATGAGCAGTTCTTC	CASRDLSGTIYNEQFF
TRBV5-6	NA	TRBJ2-7	TRBD1	TGTGCCAGTAAACCGGGACAGGGGACCTACGAGCAGTACTTC	CASKPGQGTYEQYF
TRBV28	NA	TRBJ1-5	TRBD1	TGTGCCAGCAGTTTTGCAGGGGGCTCGTATAGCAATCAGCCCCAGCATTTT	CASSFAGGSYSNQPQHF
TRBV28	once	TRBJ2-7	TRBD2	TGTGCCAGCAGTTCAGCGGGAGGATCCCCTTACGAGCAGTACTTC	CASSSAGGSPYEQYF
TRBV7-3	NA	TRBJ2-1	TRBD2	TGTGCCAGCAGCTCGACCCCGACTAGCGGTTTGAATGAGCAGTTCTTC	CASSSTPTSGLNEQFF
TRBV2	NA	TRBJ2-7	TRBD2	TGTGCCAGCAGGAGGAGGTGGGGGGGAAGCTCCTACGAGCAGTACTTC	CASRRRWGGSSYEQYF
TRBV11-2	NA	TRBJ2-1	TRBD2	TGTGCCAGCAGCTTAGATGGGAGCGGGAGAGGGTACAATGAGCAGTTCTTC	CASSLDGSGRGYNEQFF
TRBV25-1	NA	TRBJ1-1	NA	TGTGCCAGCAGTGACGCTCGGGGGGTGGAACATGAAGCTTTCTTT	CASSDARGVEHEAFF
TRBV18	once	TRBJ2-3	TRBD1	TGTGCCAGCTCACCACCGGGACAGGCGTCCACAGATACGCAGTATTTT	CASSPPGQASTDTQYF
TRBV4-1	NA	TRBJ2-7	NA	TGCGCCAGCAGCCAAGACAGGGGATACGAGCAGTACTTC	CASSQDRGYEQYF
TRBV27	NA	TRBJ2-2	NA	TGTGCCAGCAGTTTGGTCCACAGGGCGGTAGACACCGGGGAGCTGTTTTTT	CASSLVHRAVDTGELFF
TRBV6-6	NA	TRBJ2-7	TRBD2	TGTGCCACAAAACGGGGCGGGACTAGCGGTTACGAGCAGTACTTC	CATKRGGTSGYEQYF
TRBV4-3	NA	TRBJ2-2	TRBD1	TGCGCCAGCAGCCCGGGGACAGGGAAGTCGGACACCGGGGAGCTGTTTTTT	CASSPGTGKSDTGELFF
TRBV6-6	NA	TRBJ2-7	TRBD2	TGTGCCAGCAGTGGGGGGGGATGTAGCTCCTACGAGCAGTACTTC	CASSGGGCSSYEQYF
TRBV7-6	NA	TRBJ1-2	NA	TGTGCCAGCAGCTTAGCGTGGGAGATAAGGACAGAGAATGGCTACACCTTC	CASSLAWEIRTENGYTF
TRBV4-1	NA	TRBJ2-7	TRBD2	TGCGCCAGCAGCCAAGAACAGCGGGAGCTCGAGCAGTACTTC	CASSQEQRELEQYF
TRBV9	once	TRBJ2-5	NA	TGTGCCAGCAGCGTAGCCGGAAGGGGGGGAGAGACCCAGTACTTC	CASSVAGRGGETQYF
TRBV6-1	NA	TRBJ2-2	TRBD2	TGTGCCAGCAGTGAATGGGTTCTCGGACTAGCGGGAGGAAACACCGGGGAGCTGTTTTTT	CASSEWVLGLAGGNTGELFF